The clone carrying this T cell receptor beta chain was picked up a small number of times. The sample originates from a study of T cells after yellow fever vaccination. UMIs and a universal primer site were added when TCR cDNA was made by 5'RACE template switching. TCRdb itself ran the 5' RACE reads through MiXCR, one entry per CDR3 protein. In the table there are 200,000 to 300,000 distinct CDR3 sequences, under 15% of which are singletons. J was trimmed by 3 bases and V by 8 bases; bases with no gene match: 13. This CDR3 has 17 amino acids. CDR1 and CDR2 from the germline V gene are SGHTA and FQGNSA.

This chain links TRBV7-2 with TRBJ2-2, with 9 nucleotides matching TRBD2. This TCR was recovered from a man aged 25-40 years who received the YFV17D yellow fever vaccine. Sequencing used CD4+ T cells sorted from PBMCs, obtained 45 days after the yellow fever booster vaccination. The CDR3 DNA is TGTGCCAGCCCGTATGATAGCGGGAGTTGGTACACCGGGGAGCTGTTTTTT. Translated, it gives CASPYDSGSWYTGELFF.